These 8 T cell receptor beta chains were sequenced from one sample in a study of cytomegalovirus exposure and HLA in healthy donors. The PCR contained 60 Vbeta and 13 Jbeta primers. The repertoire was sequenced with immunoSEQ multiplex PCR; TCRdb's copy has only in-frame clones and lacks some. Of more than 130,000 clones in the sample, approximately 80% were seen once. Sequencing input: PBMCs. The source is a man between 18 and 35 years old in good health and CMV-seronegative.

The genes are TRBV11-2 and TRBJ2-1; perhaps TRBD2 as D (6 bases). Germline CDR1 SGHAT, CDR2 FQNNGV. Trimming cost V 3 bases and J 0 bases, with 15 bases left between them. The CDR3 contains 17 residues. In DNA, the CDR3 is TGTGCCAGCAGCTTGGTGAATAGCGGAAGCTCCTACAATGAGCAGTTCTTC. Its protein is CASSLVNSGSSYNEQFF.

Remarks on this clone: One junction end disagrees with the germline gene, perhaps due to a read error. The sample holds other DNA sequences that translate to the same CDR3. The genes are TRBV27 and TRBJ1-1; a weak D match, TRBD1 (5 bases). Germline values: CDR1 MNHEY, CDR2 SMNVEV (reference sequence). The CDR3 has 17 amino acids. CDR3 DNA sequence: TGTGCCAGCAGTTTATATCCCCCGACAGACTTGAGCACTGAGGCTTTCTTT. It specifies CASSLYPPTDLSTEAFF.

The chain employs TRBV30 and TRBJ1-2; no clear D. Germline values: CDR1 GTSNPN, CDR2 SVGIG (reference sequence). Trimming shortened V by 4 bases and J by 4 bases, and 10 bases separated the two germline ends. This CDR3 region has 12 residues. CDR3 coding DNA: TGTGCCTGGACCCCGGGGATCTATGGCTACACCTTC. Protein: CAWTPGIYGYTF.

The chain recombines TRBV20-1 with TRBJ2-7, with D possibly TRBD1 on 5 matching bases. Germline loops: CDR1 DFQATT, CDR2 SNEGSKA (reference sequence). Trimming pared 5 bases from V and 7 bases from J, leaving 12 bases between. CDR3 size: 11 residues. The CDR3 coding sequence is TGCAGTGCTCGCAGGGCCCGGGAGCAGTACTTC. Translating gives CSARRAREQYF.

The chain is built from TRBV6-1 and TRBJ2-7, with 10 bases that match TRBD2. The V gene end was trimmed by 6 bases and the J gene end by 0 bases; junction bases not matched to a gene: 5. CDR1 MNHNS and CDR2 SASEGT come from the germline V gene. The CDR3 covers 15 residues. CDR3 residues: CASSLSGGASYEQYF. In nucleotides, the CDR3 is TGTGCCAGCAGCTTAAGCGGGGGGGCCTCCTACGAGCAGTACTTC.

The chain couples TRBV5-4 to TRBJ1-4; 9 bases fit TRBD1. Germline loops: CDR1 SGHNT, CDR2 YYREEE (reference sequence). The CDR3 sequence is 16 residues long. V lost 3 bases, J lost 4 bases, and 7 bases stayed unmatched. CDR3 sequence (DNA): TGTGCCAGCAGCTCGGGGACAGGGCGGGGTAATGAAAAACTGTTTTTT. Translation: CASSSGTGRGNEKLFF.

This chain joins TRBV28 and TRBJ2-7; D is uncertain. Germline V gives CDR1 MDHEN, CDR2 SYDVKM. This CDR3 region has 14 residues. Trimming took 2 bases from V and 3 from J, leaving 11 bases between them. The CDR3 nucleotides read TGTGCCAGCAGTTTAAGACACAGCATCTACGAGCAGTACTTC. Residues: CASSLRHSIYEQYF.

This chain joins TRBV18 and TRBJ2-2; perhaps TRBD1 as D (5 bases). V gave up 2 bases and J gave up 1 base, with 11 bases separating them. Looked up from germline, CDR1 is KGHSH and CDR2 is LQKENI. The CDR3 extends over 16 amino acids. In nucleotides, the CDR3 is TGTGCCAGCTCACCAGGACACCCGAAGAACACCGGGGAGCTGTTTTTT. It yields the protein CASSPGHPKNTGELFF.